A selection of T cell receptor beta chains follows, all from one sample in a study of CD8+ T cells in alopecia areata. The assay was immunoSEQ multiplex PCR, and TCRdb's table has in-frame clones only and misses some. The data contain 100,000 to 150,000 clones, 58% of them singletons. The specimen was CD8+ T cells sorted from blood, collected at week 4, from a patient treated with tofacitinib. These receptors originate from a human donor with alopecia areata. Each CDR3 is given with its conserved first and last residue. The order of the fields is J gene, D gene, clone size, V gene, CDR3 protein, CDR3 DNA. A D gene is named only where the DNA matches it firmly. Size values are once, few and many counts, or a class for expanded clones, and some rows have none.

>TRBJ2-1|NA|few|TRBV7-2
CASSTYTTHNEQFF
TGTGCCAGCAGCACCTATACCACACACAATGAGCAGTTCTTC
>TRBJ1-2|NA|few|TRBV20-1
CSAGENYGYTF
TGCAGTGCTGGGGAGAACTATGGCTACACCTTC
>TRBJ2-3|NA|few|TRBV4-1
CASSQDGSPGRADTQYF
TGCGCCAGCAGCCAAGATGGTTCCCCAGGTCGCGCAGATACGCAGTATTTT
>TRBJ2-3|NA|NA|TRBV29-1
CSVPGPDTQYF
TGCAGCGTTCCGGGGCCAGATACGCAGTATTTT
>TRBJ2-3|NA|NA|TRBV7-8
CASSSDSPGDTQYF
TGTGCCAGCAGCTCGGACAGCCCGGGAGATACGCAGTATTTT
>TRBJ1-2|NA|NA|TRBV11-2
CASSTTFYGYTF
TGTGCCAGCAGCACGACCTTCTATGGCTACACCTTC
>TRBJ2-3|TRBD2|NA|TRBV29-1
CSVGRRTSGVDTQYF
TGCAGCGTCGGAAGGAGGACTAGCGGGGTAGATACGCAGTATTTT
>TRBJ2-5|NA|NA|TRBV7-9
CASSNVPQETQYF
TGTGCCAGCAGTAATGTCCCCCAAGAGACCCAGTACTTC
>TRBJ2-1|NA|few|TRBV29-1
CSVTAQGVANEQFF
TGCAGCGTTACCGCACAGGGCGTCGCCAATGAGCAGTTCTTC
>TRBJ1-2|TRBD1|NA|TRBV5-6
CASSPGTVYGYTF
TGTGCCAGCAGCCCAGGGACAGTCTATGGCTACACCTTC
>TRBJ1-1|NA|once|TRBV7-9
CASSLALRGTNTEAFF
TGTGCCAGCAGCTTAGCGCTAAGGGGAACGAACACTGAAGCTTTCTTT
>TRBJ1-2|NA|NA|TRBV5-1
CASSLGRPSIYYGYTF
TGCGCCAGCAGCTTGGGCAGGCCCAGTATCTACTATGGCTACACCTTC
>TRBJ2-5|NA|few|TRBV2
CASSDGTGWETQYF
TGTGCCAGCAGTGACGGAACAGGGTGGGAGACCCAGTACTTC
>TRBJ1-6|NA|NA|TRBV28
CASTPGGSLHF
TGTGCCAGCACCCCGGGGGGATCCCTCCACTTT
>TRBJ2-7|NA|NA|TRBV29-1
CSVEGDRPYEQYF
TGCAGCGTTGAGGGCGACAGGCCCTACGAGCAGTACTTC
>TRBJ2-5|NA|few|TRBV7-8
CASAQFLMDSNTGTQYF
TGTGCCAGCGCCCAATTTCTCATGGACAGCAACACGGGGACCCAGTACTTC
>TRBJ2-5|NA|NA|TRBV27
CASSPFVKTAKATQYF
TGTGCCAGCAGTCCCTTTGTGAAGACTGCTAAAGCGACCCAGTACTTC
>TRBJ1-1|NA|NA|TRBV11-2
CASSSGLNTEAFF
TGTGCCAGCAGCTCTGGATTGAACACTGAAGCTTTCTTT
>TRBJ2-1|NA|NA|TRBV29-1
CSVRGEGDNYNEQFF
TGCAGCGTTAGAGGAGAAGGGGACAATTACAATGAGCAGTTCTTC
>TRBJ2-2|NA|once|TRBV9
CASSVSPGELFF
TGTGCCAGCAGCGTGTCCCCCGGGGAGCTGTTTTTT
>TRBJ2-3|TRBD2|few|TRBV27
CASSFLWRGSTDTQYF
TGTGCCAGCAGTTTCCTGTGGCGGGGGTCGACAGATACGCAGTATTTT
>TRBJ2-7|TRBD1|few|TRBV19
CASSSAGGSYEQYF
TGTGCCAGTAGTTCCGCAGGGGGCTCCTACGAGCAGTACTTC
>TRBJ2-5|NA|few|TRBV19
CASSDLIKTETQYF
TGTGCCAGTAGTGACTTAATTAAGACGGAGACCCAGTACTTC
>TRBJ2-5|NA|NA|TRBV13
CASSPRGGGETQYF
TGTGCCAGCAGCCCCCGAGGTGGGGGAGAGACCCAGTACTTC
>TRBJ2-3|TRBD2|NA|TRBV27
CASSLLLADTDTQYF
TGTGCCAGCAGTTTATTACTAGCGGACACAGATACGCAGTATTTT
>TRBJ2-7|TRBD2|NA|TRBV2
CAIDSQRGYEQYF
TGTGCCATCGACTCCCAGCGGGGCTACGAGCAGTACTTC
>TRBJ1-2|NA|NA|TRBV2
CASMREGTSYGYTF
TGTGCCAGCATGCGGGAGGGGACTAGCTATGGCTACACCTTC
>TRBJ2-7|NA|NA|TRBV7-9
CASSLVTASGEQYF
TGTGCCAGCAGCTTAGTTACGGCTTCCGGCGAGCAGTACTTC
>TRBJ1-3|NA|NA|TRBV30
CAWSGRNTIYF
TGTGCCTGGAGTGGCAGAAACACCATATATTTT
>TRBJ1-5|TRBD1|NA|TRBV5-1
CASSPGQGAIPPYQPQHF
TGCGCCAGCAGCCCCGGACAGGGGGCGATCCCCCCCTATCAGCCCCAGCATTTT
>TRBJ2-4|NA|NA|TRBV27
CASSLQGIKNIQYF
TGTGCCAGCAGTTTGCAGGGAATCAAAAACATTCAGTACTTC
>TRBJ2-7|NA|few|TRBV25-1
CASSEYGDEQYF
TGTGCCAGCAGTGAATATGGGGACGAGCAGTACTTC
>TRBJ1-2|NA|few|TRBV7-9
CASSFSIPDGYTF
TGTGCCAGCAGCTTCTCGATCCCGGATGGCTACACCTTC
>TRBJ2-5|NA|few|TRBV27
CASSLGATGGETQYF
TGTGCCAGCAGTTTGGGAGCCACCGGCGGGGAGACCCAGTACTTC
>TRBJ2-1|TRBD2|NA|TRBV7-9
CASSGLGSGGADVRFF
TGTGCCAGCAGCGGGCTAGGCAGCGGGGGGGCCGATGTGCGGTTCTTC
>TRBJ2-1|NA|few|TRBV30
CAWSVGAGKDEQFF
TGTGCCTGGAGTGTAGGGGCAGGGAAGGATGAGCAGTTCTTC
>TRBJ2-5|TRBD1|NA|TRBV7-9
CALGDRAFGYQETQYF
TGTGCCTTAGGGGACAGGGCGTTCGGCTACCAAGAGACCCAGTACTTC
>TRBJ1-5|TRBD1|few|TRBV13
CASSLDRDGQPQHF
TGTGCCAGCAGCTTGGACAGGGATGGTCAGCCCCAGCATTTT
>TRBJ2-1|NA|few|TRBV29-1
CSGRVGNEQFF
TGCAGCGGCCGGGTTGGCAATGAGCAGTTCTTC
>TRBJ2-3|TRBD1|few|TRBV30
CAWGTVLRSTDTQYF
TGTGCCTGGGGGACAGTCCTGCGGAGCACAGATACGCAGTATTTT
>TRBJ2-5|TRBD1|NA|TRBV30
CAWSVLGDRGETQYF
TGTGCCTGGAGTGTACTCGGGGACAGGGGAGAGACCCAGTACTTC
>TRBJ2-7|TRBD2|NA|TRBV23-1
CASSRVGSSGNLYEQYF
TGCGCCAGCAGCCGAGTCGGGTCTAGCGGGAACCTCTACGAGCAGTACTTC
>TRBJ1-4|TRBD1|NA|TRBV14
CASSHLDRAGEKLFF
TGTGCCAGCAGCCACTTGGACAGGGCTGGAGAAAAACTGTTTTTT
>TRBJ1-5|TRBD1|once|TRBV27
CASSYISDRGQPQHF
TGTGCCAGCAGTTACATCTCGGACAGGGGTCAGCCCCAGCATTTT
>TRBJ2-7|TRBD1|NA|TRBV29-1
CSVEPRTGGSYEQYF
TGCAGCGTCGAACCGCGGACAGGGGGATCGTACGAGCAGTACTTC
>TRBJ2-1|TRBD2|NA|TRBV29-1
CSVEAWEGTTYNEQFF
TGCAGCGTTGAAGCTTGGGAGGGGACCACCTACAATGAGCAGTTCTTC
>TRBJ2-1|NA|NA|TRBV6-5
CASGPEQFF
TGTGCCAGCGGGCCGGAGCAGTTCTTC
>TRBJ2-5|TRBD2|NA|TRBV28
CASSSGLAAYQETQYF
TGTGCCAGCAGTTCCGGACTAGCAGCGTACCAAGAGACCCAGTACTTC
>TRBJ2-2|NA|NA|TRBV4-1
CASSQEGPYTYSGELFF
TGCGCCAGCAGCCAAGAAGGACCATATACTTACTCCGGGGAGCTGTTTTTT
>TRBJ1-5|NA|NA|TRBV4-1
CASSQVEQGKQPQHF
TGCGCCAGCAGCCAGGTGGAGCAGGGCAAACAGCCCCAGCATTTT
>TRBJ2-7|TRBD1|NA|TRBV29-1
CSVEAGQGYEQYF
TGCAGCGTTGAGGCGGGACAGGGTTACGAGCAGTACTTC
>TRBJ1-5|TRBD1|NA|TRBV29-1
CSVAGFYNGQGRWQPQHF
TGCAGCGTTGCTGGCTTTTACAACGGACAGGGAAGGTGGCAGCCCCAGCATTTT
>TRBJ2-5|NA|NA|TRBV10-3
CAISEAGPEETQYF
TGTGCCATCAGTGAGGCGGGGCCGGAAGAGACCCAGTACTTC
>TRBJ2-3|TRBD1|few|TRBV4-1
CASSQEETGVADTQYF
TGCGCCAGCAGCCAAGAGGAAACAGGGGTGGCAGATACGCAGTATTTT
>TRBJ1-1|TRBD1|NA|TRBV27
CASSGQGARRTEAFF
TGTGCCAGCAGTGGACAGGGGGCGAGGCGGACTGAAGCTTTCTTT
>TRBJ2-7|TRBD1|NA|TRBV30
CAGTGTGYEQYF
TGTGCCGGGACAGGGACCGGTTACGAGCAGTACTTC
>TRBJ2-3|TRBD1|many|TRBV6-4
CASTAGTGGIPQYF
TGTGCCAGCACCGCCGGGACAGGGGGAATCCCGCAGTATTTT